One sample yielded the 18 T cell receptor beta chains listed below, sequenced in a study of cytomegalovirus exposure and HLA in healthy donors. PCR primers comprised 60 Vbeta and 13 Jbeta primers. Clones were sequenced by immunoSEQ multiplex PCR, and TCRdb holds only the in-frame ones, with some missing. This sample carries 150,000 to 200,000 clones, roughly four fifths of them seen once, and the ten largest clones take roughly 4.5%. Material for sequencing was PBMCs. These receptors all come from a man aged 45 to 65 in good health and CMV-seropositive.

This chain connects TRBV6-1 to TRBJ2-5; 11 bases match TRBD2. The ends lost 2 bases at V and 2 bases at J; junction bases unmatched: 4. The V gene's germline CDR1 is MNHNS and CDR2 SASEGT. This CDR3 has 16 amino acids. The CDR3 nucleotides are TGTGCCAGCAGTGAAAGGAGGACTAGCGGGCAAGAGACCCAGTACTTC. Its translation is CASSERRTSGQETQYF.

The chain has TRBV5-4 and TRBJ2-7; TRBD1 agrees at 7 bases. This CDR3 is 12 amino acids long. Germline V CDR1 and CDR2: SGHNT, YYREEE (reference sequence). With V trimmed by 6 bases and J by 4 bases, 4 bases remained unmatched. The CDR3 region is CASNRQGYEQYF. For the CDR3, the DNA is TGTGCCAGCAACCGACAGGGATACGAGCAGTACTTC.

The chain employs TRBV27 and TRBJ2-5, with D uncertain. Per the germline V gene, CDR1 is MNHEY and CDR2 is SMNVEV (reference sequence). Trimming took off 5 bases at V and 5 bases at J, with 15 bases between the two ends. The CDR3 is 14 amino acids. Here the CDR3 DNA reads TGTGCCAGCAGTAACCGCCCAAACACGGAGACCCAGTACTTC. It is translated as CASSNRPNTETQYF.

V gene TRBV9 combines with J gene TRBJ2-1; TRBD2 agrees at 7 bases. CDR3 length equals 15 residues. V lost 3 bases, J lost 0 bases, and 3 bases stayed unmatched. Germline CDR1 reads SGDLS; CDR2 reads YYNGEE. CDR3 DNA: TGTGCCAGCAGCGGGGGCGGGAGCTCCTACAATGAGCAGTTCTTC. Translating gives CASSGGGSSYNEQFF.

The gene calls are TRBV2 and TRBJ2-1; TRBD2 agrees at 10 bases. The ends lost 6 bases at V and 6 bases at J; junction bases unmatched: 8. This CDR3 is 15 amino acids long. The germline V gene has CDR1 SNHLY and CDR2 FYNNEI. The CDR3 nucleotides are TGTGCCAGCAGGACTTTAGCGGGAGGCAGCAATGAGCAGTTCTTC. Its translation is CASRTLAGGSNEQFF.

The V gene is TRBV14, the J gene TRBJ2-7; TRBD1 matches 11 bases. Germline V gene sequence: CDR1 SGHDN, CDR2 FVKESK. The ends lost 7 bases at V and 6 bases at J; junction bases unmatched: 8. The CDR3 length is 14 residues. Here the CDR3 reads CASIGGDRGSEQYF. CDR3 bases: TGTGCCAGCATAGGGGGGGACAGGGGGTCCGAGCAGTACTTC.

The chain joins TRBV23-1 to TRBJ2-5; tentatively, D is TRBD1 (7 bases). TRBV23-1 is designated an ORF whose function remains uncertain. This CDR3 comprises 17 residues. V lost 4 bases and J lost 2, with 20 bases in between. The CDR3 DNA follows: TGCGCCAGCAGTCCCCTCGACGGGGGACAGTCTCAAGAGACCCAGTACTTC. Translated: CASSPLDGGQSQETQYF.

This chain connects TRBV29-1 to TRBJ1-1, with 8 bases fitting TRBD1. The length of the CDR3 is 13 residues. Germline V CDR1 and CDR2: SQVTM, ANQGSEA. Trimming cost V 4 bases and J 3 bases; bases outside gene matches: 4. The CDR3 loop is CSVGDRGDTEAFF. CDR3 nucleotides: TGCAGCGTTGGAGACAGGGGTGACACTGAAGCTTTCTTT.

The gene calls are TRBV10-3 and TRBJ1-3; D remains ambiguous. The germline CDR1 and CDR2 sequences are ENHRY and SYGVKD. The CDR3 length is 13 residues. V was clipped by 7 bases and J by 3 bases, with 10 bases between them. CDR3 nucleotide sequence: TGTGCCATCACTGGAGCCGGTGGAAACACCATATATTTT. This gives the protein CAITGAGGNTIYF.

The V gene is TRBV11-1, the J gene TRBJ2-5, with TRBD2 as a possible D gene (6 bases). The CDR3 spans 15 residues. Germline V CDR1 and CDR2: SGHAT, FQDESV (reference sequence). V shed 4 bases and J shed 2 bases, with 14 bases lying between them. CDR3 in amino acids: CASSSSIGRQETQYF. The DNA of the CDR3 is TGTGCCAGCAGCTCCTCTATAGGGAGGCAAGAGACCCAGTACTTC.

The chain links TRBV5-1 to TRBJ2-3; 8 nucleotides agree with TRBD1. Trimming removed 3 bases from V and 2 bases from J; junction bases left unmatched: 11. The CDR3 totals 17 residues. CDR1 SGHRS and CDR2 YFSETQ come from the germline V gene. The CDR3 DNA sequence: TGCGCCAGCAGCTCCTCTTGGACAGGGCGGACCACAGATACGCAGTATTTT. The encoded protein is CASSSSWTGRTTDTQYF.

The chain recombines TRBV9 with TRBJ2-1, with D possibly being TRBD2 (6 bases). The V end lost 3 bases, the J end lost 0 bases, and 10 bases lay between the germline ends. The CDR3 consists of 15 residues. The germline V gene encodes CDR1 SGDLS and CDR2 YYNGEE. CDR3: CASSGGDRSYNEQFF. For the CDR3, the DNA is TGTGCCAGCAGCGGGGGGGACCGCTCCTACAATGAGCAGTTCTTC.

The chain couples TRBV14 to TRBJ2-3; 7 bases map to TRBD1. V lost 1 base, J lost 13 bases, and 8 bases stayed unmatched. CDR1 SGHDN and CDR2 FVKESK come from the germline V gene. The CDR3 consists of 13 residues. The CDR3 DNA sequence: TGTGCCAGCAGCCAAGTGGGACAGCCCTCTAAGTATTTT. This gives the protein CASSQVGQPSKYF.

V gene TRBV27 combines with J gene TRBJ2-1, with 10 bases identical to TRBD1. Unmatched junction bases numbered 5, after V lost 5 bases and J lost 7 bases. CDR1 and CDR2 (germline): MNHEY, SMNVEV (reference sequence). This CDR3 is 14 amino acids long. In DNA, the CDR3 is TGTGCCAGCAGTACCCGGGACAGGGGAAATGAGCAGTTCTTC. This gives the protein CASSTRDRGNEQFF.

The gene calls are TRBV6-1 and TRBJ2-7; possible D gene TRBD2, 5 bases. The CDR3 extends over 13 amino acids. The germline V gene has CDR1 MNHNS and CDR2 SASEGT. V was cut by 5 bases and J by 2 bases, with 10 bases left in between. CDR3 sequence reads: CASSLERAYEQYF. The CDR3 bases are TGTGCCAGCAGTCTAGAGAGGGCCTACGAGCAGTACTTC.

CDR3 DNA: TGTGCCAGCACTGGAGACTCCTACGAGCAGTACTTC. Its protein is CASTGDSYEQYF. This rearrangement joins TRBV2 to TRBJ2-5, with D unresolved. The J call is uncertain, as TRBJ2-7 better fits the DNA end. Germline V lookup: CDR1 SNHLY, CDR2 FYNNEI. The CDR3 covers 12 residues.

J is TRBJ2-1 and V is TRBV12-2; no DNA check was done on the table's D call, TRBD2. TRBV12-2 is labeled a pseudogene. CDR3 length equals 21 residues. The CDR3 loop is CASRLAPVGLAERRTYNEQFF. The CDR3 DNA sequence: TGTGCAAGTCGCTTAGCGCCAGTAGGTCTAGCCGAACGAAGAACCTACAATGAGCAGTTCTTC.

The chain carries TRBV6-5 and TRBJ1-1; 10 bases align to TRBD1. The CDR3 contains 16 residues. Germline V CDR1 and CDR2: MNHEY, SVGAGI. With 4 bases clipped from V and 7 bases from J, the junction kept 12 bases outside the gene matches. CDR3 sequence: CASSSSTGQGRVEAFF. The CDR3 DNA follows: TGTGCCAGCAGTTCCTCAACGGGACAGGGGAGAGTTGAAGCTTTCTTT.